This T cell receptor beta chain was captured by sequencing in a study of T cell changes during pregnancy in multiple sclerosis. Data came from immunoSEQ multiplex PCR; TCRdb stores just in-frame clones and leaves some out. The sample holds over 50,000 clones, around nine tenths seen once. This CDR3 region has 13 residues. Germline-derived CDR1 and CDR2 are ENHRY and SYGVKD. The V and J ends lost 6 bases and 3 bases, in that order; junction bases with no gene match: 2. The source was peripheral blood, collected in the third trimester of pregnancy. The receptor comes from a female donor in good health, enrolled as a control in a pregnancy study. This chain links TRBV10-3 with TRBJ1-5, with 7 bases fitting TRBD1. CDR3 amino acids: CAISTGDNQPQHF. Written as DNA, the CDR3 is TGTGCCATCAGCACAGGGGACAATCAGCCCCAGCATTTT.